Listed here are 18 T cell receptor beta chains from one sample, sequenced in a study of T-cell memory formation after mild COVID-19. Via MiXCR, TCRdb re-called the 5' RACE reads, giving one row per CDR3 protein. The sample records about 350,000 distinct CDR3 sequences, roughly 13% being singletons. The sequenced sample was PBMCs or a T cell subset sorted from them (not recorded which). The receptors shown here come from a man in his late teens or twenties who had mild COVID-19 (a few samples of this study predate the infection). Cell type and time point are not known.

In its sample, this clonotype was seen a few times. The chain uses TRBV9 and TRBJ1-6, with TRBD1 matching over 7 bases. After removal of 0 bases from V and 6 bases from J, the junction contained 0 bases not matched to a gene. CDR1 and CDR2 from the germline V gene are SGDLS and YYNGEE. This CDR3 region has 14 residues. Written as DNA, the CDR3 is TGTGCCAGCAGCGTAGACAGGGGTAATTCACCCCTCCACTTT. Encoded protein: CASSVDRGNSPLHF.

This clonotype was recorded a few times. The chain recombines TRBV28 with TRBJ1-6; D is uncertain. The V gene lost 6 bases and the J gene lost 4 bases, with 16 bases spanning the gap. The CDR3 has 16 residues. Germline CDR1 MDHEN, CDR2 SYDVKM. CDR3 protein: CASSLYGTAYNSPLHF. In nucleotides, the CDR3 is TGTGCCAGCAGCCTTTATGGAACAGCGTATAATTCACCCCTCCACTTT.

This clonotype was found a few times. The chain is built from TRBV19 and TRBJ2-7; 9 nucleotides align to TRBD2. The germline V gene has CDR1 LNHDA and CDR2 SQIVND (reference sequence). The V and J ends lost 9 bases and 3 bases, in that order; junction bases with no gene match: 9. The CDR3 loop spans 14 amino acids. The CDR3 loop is CASALAGIDYEQYF. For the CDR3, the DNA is TGTGCCAGCGCCCTAGCGGGGATCGACTACGAGCAGTACTTC.

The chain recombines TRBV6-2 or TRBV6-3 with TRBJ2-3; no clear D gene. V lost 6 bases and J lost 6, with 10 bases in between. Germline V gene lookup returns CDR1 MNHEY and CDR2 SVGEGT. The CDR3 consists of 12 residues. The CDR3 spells CASSYVADTQYF. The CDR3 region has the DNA TGTGCCAGCAGCTACGTGGCGGATACGCAGTATTTT.

CDR3 sequence reads: CASSPPGSGRNTEAFF. CDR3 sequence (DNA): TGTGCCAGCTCACCACCGGGGTCCGGGAGGAACACTGAAGCTTTCTTT. The chain is built from TRBV18 and TRBJ1-1; D is ambiguous. The V and J ends lost 0 bases and 1 base respectively, with 12 bases between them. CDR1 is KGHSH and CDR2 is LQKENI in the germline V gene. The CDR3 has 16 amino acids.

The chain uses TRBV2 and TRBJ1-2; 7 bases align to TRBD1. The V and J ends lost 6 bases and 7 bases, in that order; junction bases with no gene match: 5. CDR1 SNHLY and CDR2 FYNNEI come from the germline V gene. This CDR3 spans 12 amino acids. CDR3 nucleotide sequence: TGTGCCAGCAGGACAGGGAATGGTGGCTACACCTTC. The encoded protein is CASRTGNGGYTF.

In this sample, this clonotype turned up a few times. Written as DNA, the CDR3 is TGCGCCAGCAGCTTGAGGCGGGGAGGGAACAACTATGGCTACACCTTC. Translating it yields CASSLRRGGNNYGYTF. This chain uses TRBV5-1 with TRBJ1-2; D uncertain. The CDR3 runs to 16 residues. Trimming left V 1 base short and J 2 bases short, with 15 bases between. The germline V gene encodes CDR1 SGHRS and CDR2 YFSETQ.

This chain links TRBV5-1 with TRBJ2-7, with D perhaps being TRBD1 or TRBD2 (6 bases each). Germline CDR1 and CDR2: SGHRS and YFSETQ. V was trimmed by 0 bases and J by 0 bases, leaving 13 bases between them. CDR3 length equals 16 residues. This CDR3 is CASSLVTGTFSYEQYF. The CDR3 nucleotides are TGCGCCAGCAGCTTGGTAACAGGGACTTTCTCCTACGAGCAGTACTTC.

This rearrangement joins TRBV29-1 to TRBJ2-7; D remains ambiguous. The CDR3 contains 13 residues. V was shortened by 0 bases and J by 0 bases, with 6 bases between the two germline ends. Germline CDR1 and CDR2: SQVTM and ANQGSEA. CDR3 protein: CSVEDLGSYEQYF. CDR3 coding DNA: TGCAGCGTTGAAGATCTCGGCTCCTACGAGCAGTACTTC.

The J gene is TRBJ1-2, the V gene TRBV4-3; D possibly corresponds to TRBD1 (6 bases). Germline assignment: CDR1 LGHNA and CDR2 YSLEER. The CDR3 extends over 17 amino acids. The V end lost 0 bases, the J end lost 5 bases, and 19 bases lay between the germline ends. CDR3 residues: CASSQDQGRQFPYGYTF. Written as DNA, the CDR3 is TGCGCCAGCAGCCAAGATCAGGGGAGACAGTTCCCTTATGGCTACACCTTC.

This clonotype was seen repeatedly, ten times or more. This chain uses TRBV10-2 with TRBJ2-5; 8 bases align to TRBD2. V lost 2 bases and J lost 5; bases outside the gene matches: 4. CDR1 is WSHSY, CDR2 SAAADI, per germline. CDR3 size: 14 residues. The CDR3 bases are TGCGCCAGCAGTGAGGCGGGGGGCCGGGAGACCCAGTACTTC. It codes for CASSEAGGRETQYF.

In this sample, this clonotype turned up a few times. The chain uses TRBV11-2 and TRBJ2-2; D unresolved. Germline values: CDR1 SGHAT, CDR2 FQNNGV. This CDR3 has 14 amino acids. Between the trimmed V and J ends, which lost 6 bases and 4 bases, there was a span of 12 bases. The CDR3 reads CASRSPDSTGELFF. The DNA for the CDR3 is TGTGCCAGCAGAAGTCCGGATTCCACCGGGGAGCTGTTTTTT.

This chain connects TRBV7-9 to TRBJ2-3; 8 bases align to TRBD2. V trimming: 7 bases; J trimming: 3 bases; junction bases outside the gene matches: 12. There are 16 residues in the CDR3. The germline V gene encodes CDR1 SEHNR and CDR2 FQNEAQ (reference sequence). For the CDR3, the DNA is TGTGCCAGCACCCCTCCCCGGGGGGGGGCGACAGATACGCAGTATTTT. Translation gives CASTPPRGGATDTQYF. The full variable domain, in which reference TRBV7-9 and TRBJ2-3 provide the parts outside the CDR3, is DTGVSQNPRHKITKRGQNVTFRCDPISEHNRLYWYRQTLGQGPEFLTYFQNEAQLEKSRLLSDRFSAERPKGSFSTLEIQRTEQGDSAMYLCASTPPRGGATDTQYFGPGTRLTVL.

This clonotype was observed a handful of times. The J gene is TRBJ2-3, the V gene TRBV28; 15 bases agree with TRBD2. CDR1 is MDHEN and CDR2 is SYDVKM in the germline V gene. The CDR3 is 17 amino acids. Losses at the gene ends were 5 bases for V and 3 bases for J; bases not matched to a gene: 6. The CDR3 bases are TGTGCCAGCAGTCCTCGGACTAGCGGGGGGGGTACAGATACGCAGTATTTT. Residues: CASSPRTSGGGTDTQYF.

CDR3 sequence reads: CASSPPVFDTQYF. The DNA for the CDR3 is TGTGCCAGCAGCCCACCAGTATTTGATACGCAGTATTTT. The rearrangement joins TRBV7-8 to TRBJ2-3; D call uncertain. V lost 5 bases and J lost 6, with 12 bases in between. The CDR3 covers 13 residues. Germline V gene data show CDR1 as SGHVS and CDR2 as FQNEAQ.

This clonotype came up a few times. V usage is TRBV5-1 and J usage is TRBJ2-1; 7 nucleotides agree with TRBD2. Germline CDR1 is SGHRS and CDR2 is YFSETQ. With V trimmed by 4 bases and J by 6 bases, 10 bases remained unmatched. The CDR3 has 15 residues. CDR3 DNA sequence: TGCGCCAGCAGCAGGCCGGGGGGACTGGGCAATGAGCAGTTCTTC. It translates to CASSRPGGLGNEQFF.

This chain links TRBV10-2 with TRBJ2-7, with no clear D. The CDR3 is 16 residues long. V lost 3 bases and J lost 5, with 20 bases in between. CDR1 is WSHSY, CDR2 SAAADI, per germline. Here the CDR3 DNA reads TGCGCCAGCAGTGAAACACGAAACAGCGTTTTCCACGAGCAGTACTTC. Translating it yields CASSETRNSVFHEQYF.

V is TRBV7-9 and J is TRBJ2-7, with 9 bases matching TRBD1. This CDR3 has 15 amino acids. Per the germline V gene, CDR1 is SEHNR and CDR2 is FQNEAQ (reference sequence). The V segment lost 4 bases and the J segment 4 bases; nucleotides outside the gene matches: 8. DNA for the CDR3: TGTGCCAGCAGCTCTTTAGGGGGACAGGGTTACGAGCAGTACTTC. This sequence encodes CASSSLGGQGYEQYF.